These T cell receptor beta chains were read from a single sample in a study of blood T cell repertoires in COVID-19. The repertoire was sequenced with immunoSEQ multiplex PCR; TCRdb's copy has only in-frame clones and lacks some. Of some 350,000 clones in the sample, 90% were seen once. The sequenced sample consisted of peripheral blood. The receptors shown here come from a young man with active or convalescent COVID-19. Both conserved end residues are part of each CDR3. D genes are given only for firm matches. For some rows the clone size is stated as once, few or many, or as a class when expanded; others skip it.

size: NA; V: TRBV12-3/TRBV12-4; D: NA; J: TRBJ2-5; DNA: TGTGCCAGCAGTTTCCGGGAGACCCAGTACTTC; CDR3: CASSFRETQYF
size: once; V: TRBV6-6; D: NA; J: TRBJ2-3; DNA: TGTGCCAGCAGTCCCTCCTTCTGGGACAAGCATATTTTGGTCGCAGATACGCAGTATTTT; CDR3: CASSPSFWDKHILVADTQYF
size: NA; V: TRBV11-2; D: NA; J: TRBJ1-1; DNA: TGTGCCAGCAGCTTAGCGGTAGCCGAAGCTTTCTTT; CDR3: CASSLAVAEAFF
size: NA; V: TRBV15; D: NA; J: TRBJ1-6; DNA: TGTGCCACCCGGGCCCCGGGACAATATAATTCACCCCTCCACTTT; CDR3: CATRAPGQYNSPLHF
size: NA; V: TRBV7-2; D: NA; J: TRBJ2-7; DNA: TGTGCCAGCAGCTGGGACACAGCCTACGAGCAGTACTTC; CDR3: CASSWDTAYEQYF
size: NA; V: TRBV7-9; D: NA; J: TRBJ1-5; DNA: TGTGCCAGCAGCTTAGCGGGCAGCTTTAATCAGCCCCAGCATTTT; CDR3: CASSLAGSFNQPQHF
size: NA; V: TRBV9; D: NA; J: TRBJ2-1; DNA: TGTGCCAGCACAGCCACGGGGGTCTCCTACAATGAGCAGTTCTTC; CDR3: CASTATGVSYNEQFF
size: NA; V: TRBV15; D: NA; J: TRBJ2-1; DNA: TGTGCCACCAGCGTGGGACTTTACAATGAGCAGTTCTTC; CDR3: CATSVGLYNEQFF
size: NA; V: TRBV2; D: NA; J: TRBJ1-1; DNA: TGTGCCAGCAGTGAAACCCGGGGGAACACTGAAGCTTTCTTT; CDR3: CASSETRGNTEAFF
size: NA; V: TRBV12-2; D: NA; J: TRBJ1-6; DNA: TGTGCAAGTCGCTTAGAGACAGGGCCCTATAATTCACCCCTCCACTTT; CDR3: CASRLETGPYNSPLHF
size: NA; V: TRBV18; D: NA; J: TRBJ1-3; DNA: TGTGCCAGCTCACCATTGGAGGGATGGAACACCATATATTTT; CDR3: CASSPLEGWNTIYF
size: NA; V: TRBV19; D: TRBD2; J: TRBJ2-1; DNA: TGTGGAGCTAGCGGGCGGACGGGTGAGCAGTTCTTC; CDR3: CGASGRTGEQFF
size: NA; V: TRBV14; D: TRBD1; J: TRBJ2-7; DNA: TGTGCCAGCAGCCAAGAAGGCACTCGGGACAGGGGTTACGCCGAGCAGTACTTC; CDR3: CASSQEGTRDRGYAEQYF
size: NA; V: TRBV23-1; D: NA; J: TRBJ2-7; DNA: TGCGCCAGCAGTCATTCGGGGAACGAGCAGTACTTC; CDR3: CASSHSGNEQYF
size: NA; V: TRBV11-2; D: NA; J: TRBJ2-3; DNA: TGTGCCAGCAGCTTAGGGACTTCGAGACGCACAGATACGCAGTATTTT; CDR3: CASSLGTSRRTDTQYF
size: NA; V: TRBV28; D: NA; J: TRBJ1-5; DNA: TGTGCCAGCAGCCTCGCGTCTGTCGGTCAGCCCCAGCATTTT; CDR3: CASSLASVGQPQHF
size: NA; V: TRBV7-9; D: NA; J: TRBJ2-5; DNA: TGTGCCAGCAGCTTAGCAACAGGGCCGGAGACCCAGTACTTC; CDR3: CASSLATGPETQYF
size: NA; V: TRBV28; D: NA; J: TRBJ1-2; DNA: TGTGCCAGCAGCCTAATAAACCCAATCTATGGCTACACCTTC; CDR3: CASSLINPIYGYTF
size: once; V: TRBV10-3; D: NA; J: TRBJ2-1; DNA: TGTGCCACTCAGGGGAGAAAAGTAGCAGATGAGCAGTTCTTC; CDR3: CATQGRKVADEQFF
size: NA; V: TRBV30; D: TRBD1; J: TRBJ1-2; DNA: TGTGCCTGGACGGGACAGCTGCTATCGGGTGAGGGCTACACCTTC; CDR3: CAWTGQLLSGEGYTF
size: NA; V: TRBV28; D: NA; J: TRBJ1-1; DNA: TGTGCCGCGGGAGTTTTGAACACTGAAGCTTTCTTT; CDR3: CAAGVLNTEAFF
size: NA; V: TRBV5-6; D: NA; J: TRBJ1-6; DNA: TGTGCCAGCAGCTTAATCGGCGGTTGGTCACCCCTCCACTTT; CDR3: CASSLIGGWSPLHF
size: few; V: TRBV6-5; D: NA; J: TRBJ1-1; DNA: TGTGCCAGCGGGAGGGACACTGAAGCTTTCTTT; CDR3: CASGRDTEAFF
size: NA; V: TRBV11-3; D: TRBD2; J: TRBJ2-3; DNA: TGTGCCAGCAGCCGAAGCGGGAGCAGGGCGGCAGATACGCAGTATTTT; CDR3: CASSRSGSRAADTQYF
size: NA; V: TRBV6-6; D: TRBD2; J: TRBJ2-1; DNA: TGTGCCAGCAGCCGATCACTAGCGGGAGGTCGGGATGAGCAGTTCTTC; CDR3: CASSRSLAGGRDEQFF
size: NA; V: TRBV7-9; D: TRBD1; J: TRBJ2-1; DNA: TGTGCCAGCAGCTCGACAGGGGGTCGCGCCTACAATGAGCAGTTCTTC; CDR3: CASSSTGGRAYNEQFF
size: NA; V: TRBV6-5; D: TRBD1; J: TRBJ2-7; DNA: TGTGCCAGCACCGGGACAGGTACCTACGAGCAGTACTTC; CDR3: CASTGTGTYEQYF
size: NA; V: TRBV7-9; D: TRBD1; J: TRBJ1-5; DNA: TGTGCCAGCAGCTTAACCGGGACAGGGGATCAGCCCCAGCATTTT; CDR3: CASSLTGTGDQPQHF
size: NA; V: TRBV9; D: NA; J: TRBJ1-1; DNA: TGTGCCAGCAGCGTAGGGCCTAAGGGGCACACTGAAGCTTTCTTT; CDR3: CASSVGPKGHTEAFF
size: once; V: TRBV29-1; D: NA; J: TRBJ2-5; DNA: TGCAGCGTTGAAGAAGTCGTACTAGCTCATCCGGAGACCCAGTACTTC; CDR3: CSVEEVVLAHPETQYF
size: NA; V: TRBV5-6; D: NA; J: TRBJ2-5; DNA: TGTGCCAGCAGCTTGTCGGCTAGAATAGAGACCCAGTACTTC; CDR3: CASSLSARIETQYF
size: NA; V: TRBV5-4; D: TRBD1; J: TRBJ2-5; DNA: TGTGCCAGCAATCCCACGCCCGGGGACAGTCAAGAGACCCAGTACTTC; CDR3: CASNPTPGDSQETQYF
size: few; V: TRBV14; D: TRBD1; J: TRBJ1-6; DNA: TGTGCCAGCAGCCAAACAACAGGGGGTAGTTCACCCCTCCACTTT; CDR3: CASSQTTGGSSPLHF
size: NA; V: TRBV5-1; D: NA; J: TRBJ2-7; DNA: TGCGCCAGCAGAGCGGCAAGCTCCTACGAGCAGTACTTC; CDR3: CASRAASSYEQYF
size: NA; V: TRBV6-5; D: NA; J: TRBJ2-3; DNA: TGTGCCACCATTCCCGACGTTTCCGGGGCAGATACGCAGTATTTT; CDR3: CATIPDVSGADTQYF
size: NA; V: TRBV5-1; D: NA; J: TRBJ1-1; DNA: TGCGCCAGCAGCTTGGGTAACAGGGCAGACACTGAAGCTTTCTTT; CDR3: CASSLGNRADTEAFF
size: NA; V: TRBV5-1; D: TRBD1; J: TRBJ2-1; DNA: TGCGCCAGCAGCAGGACCGGGACAGGGTTGGTCAATGAGCAGTTCTTC; CDR3: CASSRTGTGLVNEQFF
size: NA; V: TRBV4-3; D: NA; J: TRBJ2-4; DNA: TGCGCCAGCAGCCAAGTTCAAGGGACAAGAAACATTCAGTACTTC; CDR3: CASSQVQGTRNIQYF
size: NA; V: TRBV18; D: NA; J: TRBJ1-2; DNA: TGTGCCAGCTCACCATACGAAACAGTTTCTCTCTATGGCTACACCTTC; CDR3: CASSPYETVSLYGYTF
size: NA; V: TRBV19; D: NA; J: TRBJ1-2; DNA: TGTGCCAGTAGTATAGATCTATTATGGGGAGCTAACTATGGCTACACCTTC; CDR3: CASSIDLLWGANYGYTF
size: NA; V: TRBV19; D: TRBD2; J: TRBJ2-3; DNA: TGTGCCAGTAGTAAGCCTAGCGGGGGGTTAGATACGCAGTATTTT; CDR3: CASSKPSGGLDTQYF